The TCR beta chain described here comes from a study of blood T cell repertoires in COVID-19. For the study at large: From T cells, B-cell-depleted T cells, or PBMCs came the material, which was cDNA or gDNA.

The V gene's germline CDR1 is SEHNR and CDR2 FQNEAQ (reference sequence). The CDR3 sequence is 19 residues long. The ends lost 2 bases at V and 0 bases at J; junction bases unmatched: 13. Sequencing was performed with immunoSEQ multiplex PCR; in TCRdb, only in-frame clones are kept and a portion is missing. The sample consists of hundreds of thousands of clones, more than 75% of them appearing once. The receptor was isolated from a woman aged 18-29 years who had recovered from COVID-19. The sequencing input was peripheral blood. This chain uses TRBV7-9 with TRBJ1-3, with 7 nucleotides matching TRBD1. For the CDR3, the DNA is TGTGCCAGCAGCTTATATCCGACAGGGAGAGAGTTCTCTGGAAACACCATATATTTT. Translating gives CASSLYPTGREFSGNTIYF. Full variable domain (missing parts from reference TRBV7-9 and TRBJ1-3): DTGVSQNPRHKITKRGQNVTFRCDPISEHNRLYWYRQTLGQGPEFLTYFQNEAQLEKSRLLSDRFSAERPKGSFSTLEIQRTEQGDSAMYLCASSLYPTGREFSGNTIYFGEGSWLTVV.